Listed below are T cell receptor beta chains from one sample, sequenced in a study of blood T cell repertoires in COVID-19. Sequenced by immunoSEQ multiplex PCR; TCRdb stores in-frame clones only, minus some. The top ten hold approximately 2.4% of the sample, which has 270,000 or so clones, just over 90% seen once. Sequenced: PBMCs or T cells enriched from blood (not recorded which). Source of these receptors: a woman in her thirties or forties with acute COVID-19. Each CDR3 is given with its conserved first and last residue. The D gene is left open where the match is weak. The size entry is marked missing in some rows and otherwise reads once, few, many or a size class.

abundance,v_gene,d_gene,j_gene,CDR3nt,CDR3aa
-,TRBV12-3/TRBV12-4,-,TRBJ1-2,TGTGCCAGCAGTCCTCAGTGGGGCGAAGGCTACACCTTC,CASSPQWGEGYTF
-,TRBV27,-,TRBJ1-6,TGTGCCAGCACAGGGTGGGGTGCACCCCTCCACTTT,CASTGWGAPLHF
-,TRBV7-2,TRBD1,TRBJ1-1,TGTGCCAGCAGCTTGACAGGGGGGAGTGGCACTGAAGCTTTCTTT,CASSLTGGSGTEAFF
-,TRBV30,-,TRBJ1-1,TGTGCCTGGATTCCTACAGGTCGTGCTTTCTTT,CAWIPTGRAFF
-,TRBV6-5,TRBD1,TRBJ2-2,TGTGCCAGCAGACGACAGGGGGTTAACACCGGGGAGCTGTTTTTT,CASRRQGVNTGELFF
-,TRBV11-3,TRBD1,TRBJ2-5,TGTGCCAGCAGCTCGCTACGAGAGACAGGGGTCATGGGCCAAGAGACCCAGTACTTC,CASSSLRETGVMGQETQYF
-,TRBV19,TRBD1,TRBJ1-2,TGTGCCAGTTCAGGACAGGGAGCTAACTATGGCTACACCTTC,CASSGQGANYGYTF
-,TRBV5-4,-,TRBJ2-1,TGTGCCAGCAGCTTGGCCTCTGCTAAGATTAATGAGCAGTTCTTC,CASSLASAKINEQFF
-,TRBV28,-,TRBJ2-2,TGTGCCAGCAGCTCAGGACAGAACACCGGGGAGCTGTTTTTT,CASSSGQNTGELFF
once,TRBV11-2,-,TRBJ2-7,TGTGCCAGCAGCGCCCAGAGACCGGGGGAGCAGTACTTC,CASSAQRPGEQYF
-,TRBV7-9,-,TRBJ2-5,TGTGCCAGCAGCTTTGGTACGGGGATGTCGGAGACCCAGTACTTC,CASSFGTGMSETQYF
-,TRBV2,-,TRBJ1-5,TGTGCCAGCAGTGCGAGGCAGGGAAATCAGCCCCAGCATTTT,CASSARQGNQPQHF
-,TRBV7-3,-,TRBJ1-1,TGTGCCAGCAGCCCCCGCGGGGGCTTGAACACTGAAGCTTTCTTT,CASSPRGGLNTEAFF
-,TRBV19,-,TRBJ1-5,TGCGGGGAGAATAGCAATCAGCCCCAGCATTTT,CGENSNQPQHF
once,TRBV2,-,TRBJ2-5,TGTGCCAGCAGTCGCGGGACAGCACAACAAGAGACCCAGTACTTC,CASSRGTAQQETQYF
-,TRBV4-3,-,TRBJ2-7,TGCGCCAGCAGCCAAGTTTTTCCCCAAGGGGGTGGCGAGCAGTACTTC,CASSQVFPQGGGEQYF
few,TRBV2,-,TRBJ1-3,TGTGCCAGCAGTGCACGGACAGCTGGAAACACCATATATTTT,CASSARTAGNTIYF
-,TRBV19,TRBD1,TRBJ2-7,TGTGCCAGTAGTGACCCGGGACAGATTAGAGAGCAGTACTTC,CASSDPGQIREQYF
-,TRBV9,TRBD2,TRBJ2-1,TGTGCCAGCAGCCTCCACGACGGACTAGCGGGGAGTGAGCAGTTCTTC,CASSLHDGLAGSEQFF
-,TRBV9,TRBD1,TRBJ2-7,TGTGCCAGCAGCCCTACGGACAGGGCTTCCTACGAGCAGTACTTC,CASSPTDRASYEQYF
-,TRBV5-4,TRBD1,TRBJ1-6,TGTGCCAGCAGCTCAGGGGGGATTACGGATTATTCACCCCTCCACTTT,CASSSGGITDYSPLHF
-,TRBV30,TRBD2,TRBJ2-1,TGTGCCTCCCAGCGGGGGGGCTCCTACAATGAGCAGTTCTTC,CASQRGGSYNEQFF
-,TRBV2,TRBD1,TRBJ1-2,TGTGCCAGCACCCGAGCGGGACAGGGAGGCGGCTACACCTTC,CASTRAGQGGGYTF
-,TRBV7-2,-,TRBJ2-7,TGTGCCAGCAGCCCCCGGTCCTACGAGCAGTACTTC,CASSPRSYEQYF